These 27 T cell receptor beta chains were all obtained from the same sample, sequenced in a study of post-analysis software for immune sequencing data. General study findings and limits: Roughly five TRBV segments were significantly more frequent in patients than in controls. TRBV5-6, TRBV5-1 and TRBV20-1 were among these segments.

Antigens for these TCRs are unknown. The library was made from cDNA and included unique molecular identifiers. TCRdb called the PCR reads again in MiXCR, with one record for every CDR3 protein. There are roughly 800,000 distinct CDR3 sequences in the sample; about 43% occur only once, and roughly 5.2% lies in the top ten. The sequenced sample consisted of blood. Receptor source: a girl aged 5-17 years with multiple sclerosis.

This sequence joins TRBV4-1 and TRBJ1-2; unclear D gene. V lost 5 bases and J 2 bases, leaving 12 bases between the germline ends. Germline V gene sequence: CDR1 MGHRA, CDR2 YSYEKL. The CDR3 runs 14 residues. CDR3 region: CASSWGEVNYGYTF. CDR3 nucleotides: TGCGCCAGCAGCTGGGGAGAGGTGAACTATGGCTACACCTTC.

This sequence joins TRBV4-2 and TRBJ1-1; TRBD1 matches 9 bases. The ends lost 3 bases at V and 4 bases at J; junction bases unmatched: 12. This CDR3 comprises 17 residues. Germline V gives CDR1 LGHNA, CDR2 YNFKEQ. Here the CDR3 DNA reads TGTGCCAGCAGCCACGACAGGGGGGCGATGATCCGCACTGAAGCTTTCTTT. This codes for CASSHDRGAMIRTEAFF.

This clonotype was detected only a few times. The chain links TRBV25-1 to TRBJ2-1; D is undetermined. Germline V gene sequence: CDR1 MGHDK, CDR2 SYGVNS. The CDR3 contains 13 residues. V shed 4 bases and J shed 8 bases, with 12 bases lying between them. This CDR3 is CASSVDRMYEQFF. CDR3 bases: TGTGCCAGCAGTGTTGACCGGATGTATGAGCAGTTCTTC.

This chain connects TRBV6-2 or TRBV6-3 to TRBJ1-2; maybe TRBD1 (6 bases). Germline CDR1 is MNHEY and CDR2 is SVGEGT. V was shortened by 6 bases and J by 4 bases, with 15 bases between the two germline ends. The CDR3 contains 14 residues. The CDR3 DNA follows: TGTGCCAGCAGGGAATTGGGGGCCTCCTATGGCTACACCTTC. It is translated as CASRELGASYGYTF.

The genes are TRBV29-1 and TRBJ2-3, with 15 bases lining up with TRBD2. The V and J ends lost 7 bases and 6 bases, in that order; junction bases with no gene match: 11. The length of the CDR3 is 16 residues. The germline CDR1 and CDR2 sequences are SQVTM and ANQGSEA. The CDR3 is CSAGRGLAGGGDTQYF. CDR3 sequence (DNA): TGCAGCGCCGGGCGGGGACTAGCGGGAGGAGGGGATACGCAGTATTTT.

This clonotype was detected only a few times. The V gene is TRBV29-1, the J gene TRBJ2-1, with TRBD2 matching over 10 bases. V gave up 6 bases and J gave up 4 bases; unmatched junction bases: 6. CDR3 length equals 14 residues. Germline values: CDR1 SQVTM, CDR2 ANQGSEA. CDR3 in amino acids: CSVQTSGQYNEQFF. For the CDR3, the DNA is TGCAGCGTGCAGACTAGCGGGCAATACAATGAGCAGTTCTTC.

The gene calls are TRBV30 and TRBJ2-7, with D perhaps matching TRBD1 (7 bases). Trimming took 4 bases from V and 2 from J, leaving 21 bases between them. Germline lookup yields CDR1 GTSNPN and CDR2 SVGIG (reference sequence). This CDR3 has 16 residues. The CDR3 coding sequence is TGTGCCTGGAACCTGGTTGGCGGGACAGTGCCCTACGAGCAGTACTTC. This codes for CAWNLVGGTVPYEQYF.

This clonotype has more than one count but fewer than ten. The chain links TRBV6-1 to TRBJ2-7; either TRBD1 or TRBD2 may fit D (5 bases each). The V end lost 1 base, the J end lost 0 bases, and 10 bases lay between the germline ends. The CDR3 sequence is 15 residues long. Germline CDR1 is MNHNS and CDR2 is SASEGT. The DNA of the CDR3 is TGTGCCAGCAGTGAAGGGGACCAGAGCTCCTACGAGCAGTACTTC. It translates to CASSEGDQSSYEQYF.

J is TRBJ2-5 and V is TRBV28, with a weak D call TRBD1 (6 bases). The DNA matches TRBJ2-7 better at its end, which makes the J call doubtful. Germline assignment: CDR1 MDHEN and CDR2 SYDVKM. The CDR3 is made up of 14 amino acids. The CDR3 loop is CASSEGTYSYEQYF. In nucleotides, the CDR3 is TGTGCCAGCAGTGAAGGGACATATTCCTACGAGCAGTACTTC.

The chain is built from TRBV7-2 and TRBJ2-1; D is possibly TRBD2 (5 bases). The CDR3 contains 17 residues. V dropped 2 bases and J dropped 0 bases, with 14 bases sitting between them. Germline V gene lookup returns CDR1 SGHTA and CDR2 FQGNSA. The CDR3 spells CASSLLAIKSSYNEQFF. CDR3 nucleotide sequence: TGTGCCAGCAGCTTACTAGCCATCAAGAGCTCCTACAATGAGCAGTTCTTC.

This sequence joins TRBV18 and TRBJ2-3; D is possibly TRBD1 (5 bases). The CDR3 spans 14 residues. Per the germline V gene, CDR1 is KGHSH and CDR2 is LQKENI. V was shortened by 5 bases and J by 4 bases, with 13 bases between the two germline ends. Here the CDR3 reads CASSTQGFSDTQYF. Written as DNA, the CDR3 is TGTGCCAGCTCAACCCAGGGATTCTCAGATACGCAGTATTTT.

This clonotype was seen a handful of times. The chain employs TRBV7-9 and TRBJ2-5, with 11 bases lining up with TRBD2. Trimming cost V 5 bases and J 5 bases; bases outside gene matches: 10. Germline CDR1 and CDR2: SEHNR and FQNEAQ (reference sequence). The CDR3 contains 16 residues. CDR3 nucleotides: TGTGCCAGCAGCCTAAAACTAGCGGGAGTGGGGGAGACCCAGTACTTC. Amino acid sequence: CASSLKLAGVGETQYF.

The chain links TRBV7-2 to TRBJ2-4, with TRBD2 matching over 14 bases. TRBJ2-7 explains the end of the DNA better; the J call may be wrong. Germline assignment: CDR1 SGHTA and CDR2 FQGNSA. The CDR3 runs 15 residues. The CDR3 here is CASSSYGLAGGEQYF. The CDR3 DNA reads TGTGCCAGCAGCTCATACGGACTAGCGGGAGGCGAGCAGTACTTC.

The chain uses TRBV27 and TRBJ2-3; D may be TRBD2 (6 bases). The germline V and J ends were trimmed by 6 bases and 0 bases, with 10 bases remaining between them. The CDR3 is made up of 14 amino acids. Germline V CDR1 and CDR2: MNHEY, SMNVEV (reference sequence). The CDR3 reads CASRLASSTDTQYF. As DNA, the CDR3 is TGTGCCAGCAGACTAGCCTCGAGCACAGATACGCAGTATTTT.

J is TRBJ2-3 and V is TRBV20-1; TRBD2 matches 9 bases. Germline CDR1 reads DFQATT; CDR2 reads SNEGSKA (reference sequence). The CDR3 covers 18 residues. J was trimmed by 1 base and V by 1 base; bases with no gene match: 12. The CDR3 bases are TGCAGTGCTAGAGGAATTGGTCAGGGCGGGGGGGGCACAGATACGCAGTATTTT. This sequence encodes CSARGIGQGGGGTDTQYF.

The rearrangement links TRBV18 to TRBJ1-4; 8 bases align to TRBD1. Germline V gene lookup returns CDR1 KGHSH and CDR2 LQKENI. This CDR3 has 17 residues. J lost 8 bases, V lost 2 bases, and 13 bases had no gene match. This chain's CDR3 is CASSPEGQGGIIEKLFF. DNA for the CDR3: TGTGCCAGCTCACCAGAAGGACAGGGAGGGATAATCGAAAAACTGTTTTTT.

This chain joins TRBV28 and TRBJ2-7, with TRBD1 matching over 8 bases. CDR3 size: 13 residues. Looked up from germline, CDR1 is MDHEN and CDR2 is SYDVKM. V lost 8 bases, J lost 3 bases, and 6 bases stayed unmatched. The CDR3 loop is CASVEGQGYEQYF. The CDR3 nucleotides read TGTGCCAGCGTTGAAGGACAGGGCTACGAGCAGTACTTC. The variable domain in full, with the rest retrieved from reference TRBV28 and TRBJ2-7, is DVKVTQSSRYLVKRTGEKVFLECVQDMDHENMFWYRQDPGLGLRLIYFSYDVKMKEKGDIPEGYSVSREKKERFSLILESASTNQTSMYLCASVEGQGYEQYFGPGTRLTVT.

The chain joins TRBV20-1 to TRBJ2-1, with 11 bases aligning to TRBD2. The germline V gene has CDR1 DFQATT and CDR2 SNEGSKA (reference sequence). The CDR3 is made up of 15 amino acids. The J segment lost 6 bases and the V segment lost 4 bases, leaving 8 bases of the junction unmatched. CDR3 sequence: CSATLTSGRGNEQFF. CDR3 in DNA: TGCAGTGCTACCCTAACTAGCGGGAGAGGCAATGAGCAGTTCTTC.

V is TRBV6-4 and J is TRBJ2-1; tentatively, D is TRBD2 (5 bases). The CDR3 is 12 amino acids. V dropped 8 bases and J dropped 6 bases, with 11 bases sitting between them. Germline CDR1 MRHNA, CDR2 SNTAGT. DNA of the CDR3: TGTGCCAGCCGGAACAGCGGCAATGAGCAGTTCTTC. Translating it yields CASRNSGNEQFF.

J is TRBJ2-3 and V is TRBV20-1, with D possibly matching TRBD2 (5 bases). Germline V CDR1 and CDR2: DFQATT, SNEGSKA (reference sequence). This CDR3 has 15 amino acids. Trimming left V 3 bases short and J 0 bases short, with 13 bases between. The CDR3 loop is CSARPASTSTDTQYF. CDR3 DNA: TGCAGTGCTAGGCCCGCTAGCACTAGCACAGATACGCAGTATTTT.

In its sample, this clonotype was seen a few times. The chain has TRBV29-1 and TRBJ1-2, with D hard to call. The CDR3 is made up of 10 amino acids. Per germline, CDR1 SQVTM and CDR2 ANQGSEA. Trimming removed 4 bases at V and 8 bases at J, with 8 bases between. CDR3 nucleotides: TGCAGCGTTGGGGTCGGGGGCTACACCTTC. Translation: CSVGVGGYTF. The complete variable domain, with remaining parts taken from reference TRBV29-1 and TRBJ1-2, reads SAVISQKPSRDICQRGTSLTIQCQVDSQVTMMFWYRQQPGQSLTLIATANQGSEATYESGFVIDKFPISRPNLTFSTLTVSNMSPEDSSIYLCSVGVGGYTFGSGTRLTVV.

A few counts support this clonotype. The rearrangement links TRBV29-1 to TRBJ2-5; the D gene is possibly TRBD2 (6 bases). Trimming shortened V by 3 bases and J by 11 bases, and 19 bases separated the two germline ends. This CDR3 is 13 amino acids long. Germline V gene lookup returns CDR1 SQVTM and CDR2 ANQGSEA. The CDR3 bases are TGCAGCGTTGAGGCGCGGGACCAGGTCGGGCAGTACTTC. As protein: CSVEARDQVGQYF.

The gene calls are TRBV10-3 and TRBJ1-5; maybe TRBD1 (5 bases). V was trimmed by 0 bases and J by 7 bases, leaving 16 bases between them. This CDR3 is built from 16 residues. The germline V gene has CDR1 ENHRY and CDR2 SYGVKD. The chain's CDR3 is CAISESKGQGPQPQHF. For the CDR3, the DNA is TGTGCCATCAGTGAGTCGAAAGGGCAGGGCCCCCAGCCCCAGCATTTT.

This clonotype has a handful of counts. The chain is built from TRBV7-3 and TRBJ2-1, with 11 bases lining up with TRBD2. After removal of 3 bases from V and 2 bases from J, the junction contained 3 bases not matched to a gene. CDR1 SGHTA and CDR2 FQGTGA come from the germline V gene. CDR3 length: 16 amino acids. This CDR3 is CASSFTSGRAYNEQFF. The CDR3 DNA sequence: TGTGCCAGCAGCTTTACTAGCGGGAGAGCCTACAATGAGCAGTTCTTC.

This chain joins TRBV27 and TRBJ1-2, with 7 positions matching TRBD1. V was clipped by 5 bases and J by 5 bases; unmatched bases: 8. In germline, CDR1 is MNHEY, CDR2 SMNVEV (reference sequence). CDR3 length equals 14 residues. The CDR3 loop is CASSPRQGPYGYTF. The CDR3 region has the DNA TGTGCCAGCAGTCCGCGACAGGGTCCTTATGGCTACACCTTC.

There are a few counts of this clonotype. The rearrangement links TRBV15 to TRBJ2-7; D uncertain. Germline CDR1 LNHNV, CDR2 YYDKDF (reference sequence). Trimming pared 1 base from V and 5 bases from J, leaving 9 bases between. CDR3 size: 13 residues. The CDR3 loop reads CATSRVRPDEQYF. The DNA for the CDR3 is TGTGCCACCAGCAGAGTTAGGCCAGACGAGCAGTACTTC.

A few counts support this clonotype. The V and J genes are TRBV29-1 and TRBJ2-7; 7 positions agree with TRBD1. Germline assignment: CDR1 SQVTM and CDR2 ANQGSEA. The CDR3 has 16 amino acids. Written as DNA, the CDR3 is TGCAGTGTCACAGGGGTTCCACAAGCCAGCGCTTACGAGCAGTACTTC. Translated: CSVTGVPQASAYEQYF.